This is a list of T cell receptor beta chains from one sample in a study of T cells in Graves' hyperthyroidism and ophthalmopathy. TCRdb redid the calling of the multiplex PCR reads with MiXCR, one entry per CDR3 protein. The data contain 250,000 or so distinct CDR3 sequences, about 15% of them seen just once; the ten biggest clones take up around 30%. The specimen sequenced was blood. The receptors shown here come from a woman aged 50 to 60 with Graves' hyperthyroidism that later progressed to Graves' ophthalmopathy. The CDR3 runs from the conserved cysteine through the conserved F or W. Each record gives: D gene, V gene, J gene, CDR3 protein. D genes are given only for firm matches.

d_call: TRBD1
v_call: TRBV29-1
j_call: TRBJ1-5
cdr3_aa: CSVVDRGNQPQHF

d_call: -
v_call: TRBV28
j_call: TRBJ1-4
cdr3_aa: CASRPQGGNEKLFF

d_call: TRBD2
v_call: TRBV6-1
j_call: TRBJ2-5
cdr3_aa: CASSFGTSQETQYF

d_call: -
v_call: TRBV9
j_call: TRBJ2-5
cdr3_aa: CASIGWDLSETQYF

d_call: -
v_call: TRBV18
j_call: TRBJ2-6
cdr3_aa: CASSITGWTGANVLTF

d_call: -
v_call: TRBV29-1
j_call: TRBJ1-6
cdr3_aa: CSVGFGNNSPLHF

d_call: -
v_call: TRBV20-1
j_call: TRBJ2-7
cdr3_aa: CTQPTYEQYF

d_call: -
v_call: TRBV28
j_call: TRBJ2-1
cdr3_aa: CASSTSGLGYNEQFF

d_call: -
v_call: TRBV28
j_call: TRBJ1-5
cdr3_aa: CATGLAYSNQPQHF

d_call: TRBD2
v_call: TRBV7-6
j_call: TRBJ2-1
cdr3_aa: CASSSPLAGGPNEQFF

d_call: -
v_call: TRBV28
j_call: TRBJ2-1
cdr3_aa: CASSEGGGQFF

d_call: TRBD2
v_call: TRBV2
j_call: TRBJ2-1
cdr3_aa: CASSEETSGGVGQFF

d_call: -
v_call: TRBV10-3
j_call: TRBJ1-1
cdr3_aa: CAIQRAANTEAFF

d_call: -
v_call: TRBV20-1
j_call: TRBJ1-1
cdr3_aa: CSAGVRVTEAFF

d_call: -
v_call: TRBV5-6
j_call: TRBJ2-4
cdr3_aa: CASSRLLMKNIQYF

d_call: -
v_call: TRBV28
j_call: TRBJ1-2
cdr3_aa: CASSLYGGGQNYGYTF

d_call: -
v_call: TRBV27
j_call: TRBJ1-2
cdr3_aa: CASSTTRDELGYTF

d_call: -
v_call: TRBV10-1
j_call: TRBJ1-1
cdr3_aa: CASSESSVNTEAFF

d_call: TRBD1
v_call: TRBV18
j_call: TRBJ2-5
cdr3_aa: CASSPEGTVLYQETQYF

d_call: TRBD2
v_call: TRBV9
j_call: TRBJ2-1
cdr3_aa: CASSTQKREGYNEQFF

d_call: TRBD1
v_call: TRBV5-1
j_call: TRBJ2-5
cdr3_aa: CASSWTGGSQETQYF

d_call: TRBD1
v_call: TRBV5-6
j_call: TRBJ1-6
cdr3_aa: CASSLAYGQGYGSPLHF

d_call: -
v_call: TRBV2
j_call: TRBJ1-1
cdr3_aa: CASSESQGPNTEAFF

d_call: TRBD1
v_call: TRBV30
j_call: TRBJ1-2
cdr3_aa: CAWSVVQGVVGYTF

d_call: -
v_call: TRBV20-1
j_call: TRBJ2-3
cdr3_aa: CSAGTSTDTQYF

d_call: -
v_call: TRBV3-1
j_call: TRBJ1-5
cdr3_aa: CASSQGLNKGYSNQPRHF

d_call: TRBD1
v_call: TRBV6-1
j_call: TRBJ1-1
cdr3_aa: CASSPRQGRTEAFF

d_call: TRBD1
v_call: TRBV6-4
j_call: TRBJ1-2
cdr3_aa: CASRFPGTGVNYGYTF

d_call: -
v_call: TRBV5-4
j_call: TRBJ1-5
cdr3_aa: CASSRSVGENQPQHF

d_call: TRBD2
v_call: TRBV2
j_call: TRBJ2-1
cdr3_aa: CASSRLAGNEQFF

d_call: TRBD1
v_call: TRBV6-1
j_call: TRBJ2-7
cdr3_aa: CASSEAMGQNYERYF

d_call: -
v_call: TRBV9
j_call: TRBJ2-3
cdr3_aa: CASSVDLGLALGADTQYF

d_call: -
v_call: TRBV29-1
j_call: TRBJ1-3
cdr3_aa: CSVQRVNTIYF

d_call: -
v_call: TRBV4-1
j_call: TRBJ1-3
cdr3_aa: CASSQDPSSGNTIYF

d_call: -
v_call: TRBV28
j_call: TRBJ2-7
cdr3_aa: CASSFLNEQYF

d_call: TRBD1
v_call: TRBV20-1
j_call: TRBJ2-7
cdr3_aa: CSAKLAGTGGEQYF

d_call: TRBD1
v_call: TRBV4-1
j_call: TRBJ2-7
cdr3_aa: CASSQNPGQVYEQYF

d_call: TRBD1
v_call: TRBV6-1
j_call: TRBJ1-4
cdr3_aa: CASSVGDSNEKLFF

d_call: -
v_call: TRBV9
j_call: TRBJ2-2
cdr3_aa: CASSIWATTTGELFF